This is a list of T cell receptor beta chains from one sample in a study of T-cell memory formation after mild COVID-19. TCRdb re-derived calls from the 5' RACE reads in MiXCR, one entry per CDR3 protein. The table has hundreds of thousands of distinct CDR3 sequences, more than 20% seen once; the top ten hold approximately 14%. Sequenced input: PBMCs or a T cell subset sorted from them (not recorded which). The receptor source for this set is an adult woman who had mild COVID-19 (a few samples of this study predate the infection). Cell type and time point are not known. Each CDR3 is given with its conserved first and last residue. Each record gives: clone size, D gene, J gene, V gene, CDR3 DNA, CDR3 protein. The D gene is left open where the match is weak. Some rows have no size entry. The others give once, few or many, or a class for an expanded clone.

few | TRBD2 | TRBJ2-1 | TRBV5-1 | TGCGCCAGCAGTAAACAAGCGGGAGGACAAAATGAGCAGTTCTTC | CASSKQAGGQNEQFF
- | TRBD1 | TRBJ2-5 | TRBV7-9 | TGTGCCAGCAGCTTAGGGGTCAGGGGGAAAGAGACCCAGTACTTC | CASSLGVRGKETQYF
few | TRBD2 | TRBJ2-3 | TRBV12-5 | TGTGCTAGTGGTTGGCCCCGTAGCGGGACTAAAGATACGCAGTATTTT | CASGWPRSGTKDTQYF
- | TRBD2 | TRBJ2-7 | TRBV5-1 | TGCGCCAGCAGCTTGGGACTAGCGGGGGCCTCCTACGAGCAGTACTTC | CASSLGLAGASYEQYF
- | TRBD1 | TRBJ2-7 | TRBV6-5 | TGTGCCAGCAGTAAAGGGACAGGGGAGCAGTACTTC | CASSKGTGEQYF
- | TRBD1 | TRBJ1-2 | TRBV6-6 | TGTGCCAGCGGCCATAGACAGGGTCGAGTTGGCTACACCTTC | CASGHRQGRVGYTF
- | - | TRBJ1-2 | TRBV20-1 | TGCAGTGCTAGAGATGACCAACGCGGCTACACCTTC | CSARDDQRGYTF
few | - | TRBJ2-7 | TRBV25-1 | TGTGCCAGCAGTGGAGTGGGTGGCAGCTACGAGCAGTACTTC | CASSGVGGSYEQYF
few | - | TRBJ1-1 | TRBV6-6 | TGTGCCAGCAGTGCAGGAGATCAGGAAGCTTTCTTT | CASSAGDQEAFF
- | TRBD2 | TRBJ2-1 | TRBV29-1 | TGCAGCGCATACAACAGACTAGCGGGAGTCGACCAGTTCTTC | CSAYNRLAGVDQFF
- | - | TRBJ1-5 | TRBV21-1 | TGTGCCAGCAGCAAAGAGGGGACAGGGTTTGGGCAGCCCCAGCATTTT | CASSKEGTGFGQPQHF
- | TRBD2 | TRBJ2-3 | TRBV11-2 | TGTGCCAGCAGCCAGTGGGTAGCGGGAGGGTCAGATACGCAGTATTTT | CASSQWVAGGSDTQYF
few | - | TRBJ1-2 | TRBV3-1 | TGTGCCAGCAGCCAAGACGGTGCGGATGGCTACACCTTC | CASSQDGADGYTF
- | TRBD1 | TRBJ2-1 | TRBV5-6 | TGTGCCAGCAGCTTGCGGGACAGGGGGCTATACAATGAGCAGTTCTTC | CASSLRDRGLYNEQFF
few | - | TRBJ2-2 | TRBV9 | TGTGCCAGCAGCGTAGACGATAGCACCGGGGAGCTGTTTTTT | CASSVDDSTGELFF
- | - | TRBJ2-1 | TRBV4-1 | TGCGCCAGCAGCCAAGCTAGGGCCAATGAGCAGTTCTTC | CASSQARANEQFF
- | TRBD2 | TRBJ2-1 | TRBV6-2/TRBV6-3 | TGTGCCAGCAGTTCGGGACTAGCGGGAGGATTTAAGGGCAATGAGCAGTTCTTC | CASSSGLAGGFKGNEQFF
once | TRBD1 | TRBJ2-7 | TRBV7-8 | TGTGCCAGCAGATTAGGGACAGGGACTGATTACGAGCAGTACTTC | CASRLGTGTDYEQYF
few | TRBD2 | TRBJ2-5 | TRBV5-1 | TGCGCCAGCACCCCGCCGGGACTAGCGGATCAAGAGACCCAGTACTTC | CASTPPGLADQETQYF
once | - | TRBJ2-7 | TRBV7-6 | TGTGCCAGCAGCTCTCGACCGACATTCTCCTACGAGCAGTACTTC | CASSSRPTFSYEQYF
- | - | TRBJ2-3 | TRBV20-1 | TGCAGTGCTAACCCTTTGCAGGGGCGGACAGATACGCAGTATTTT | CSANPLQGRTDTQYF
- | - | TRBJ1-1 | TRBV15 | TGTGCCACCAGCAGAGTCAGGAACACTGAAGCTTTCTTT | CATSRVRNTEAFF
- | TRBD2 | TRBJ2-2 | TRBV5-1 | TGCGCCAGCAGCTCCCGGGGGACTAGTATATCCGGGGAGCTGTTTTTT | CASSSRGTSISGELFF
few | - | TRBJ1-1 | TRBV12-3/TRBV12-4 | TGTGCCAGCAAGGCCGGAGTTGAAGCTTTCTTT | CASKAGVEAFF
- | TRBD2 | TRBJ2-5 | TRBV9 | TGTGCCAGCAGCGTAGGGGCTAGCGGGGGGGCCCAAGAGACCCAGTACTTC | CASSVGASGGAQETQYF
- | TRBD2 | TRBJ2-1 | TRBV11-2 | TGTGCCAGCAGCTTCAGGCGGGGGGCAAGTGAGCAGTTCTTC | CASSFRRGASEQFF
- | - | TRBJ2-5 | TRBV11-2 | TGTGCCAGCAGCTTAGTACAGGACTCCCGAGAGACCCAGTACTTC | CASSLVQDSRETQYF
few | - | TRBJ1-4 | TRBV12-3/TRBV12-4 | TGTGCCAGCAAAGGGTCTATACGTGAAAAACTGTTTTTT | CASKGSIREKLFF